This T cell receptor (beta chain) was sequenced during a study of blood T cells in healthy people across ages. With a J-beta primer mix and a sample-barcoded 5' primer, a second PCR ran about 7 to 12 cycles. Samples each returned at least 3 million CDR3-containing paired-end reads. MiXCR was run by TCRdb on the 5' RACE reads, yielding one entry per CDR3 protein. The data hold around 800,000 distinct CDR3 sequences, with 50% to 65% observed a single time. Whole-study findings and limits: Both higher diversity and more naive CD4+ cells marked long-lived donors when set against aged donors. With unsorted PBMCs, a conclusive comparison of naive versus antigen-experienced cells was not possible.

This CDR3 spans 15 amino acids. Germline V gives CDR1 DFQATT, CDR2 SNEGSKA (reference sequence). The V segment lost 6 bases and the J segment 4 bases; nucleotides outside the gene matches: 8. A remark on this clonotype: Its target is not known.

This TCR was recovered from an elderly man in good health. The specimen sequenced was blood. The chain is built from TRBV20-1 and TRBJ2-7, with 14 positions matching TRBD2. CDR3 sequence (DNA): TGCAGTGCCTTCGGGCGGACTAGCGGGAGGTACGAGCAGTACTTC. Translating gives CSAFGRTSGRYEQYF.